The 12 T cell receptor beta chains below come from one sample, sequenced in a study of molecular identifiers for immune sequencing clone quantification. TCRdb itself ran the PCR reads through MiXCR, one entry per CDR3 protein. The data hold about 630,000 distinct CDR3 sequences, with roughly 27% observed a single time. The sample comprised naive CD8+ T cells from blood, with Jurkat cell RNA spiked in. Subset specified: FACS-sorted CD8+CD4-CCR7+CD45RA+ naive T cells. The source of these receptors is a human donor in good health. Some libraries in this study had Jurkat cell RNA spiked in.

This clonotype was detected many times. The chain links TRBV11-2 to TRBJ2-3; 8 bases line up with TRBD2. The CDR3 is 16 residues long. V lost 4 bases to trimming and J lost 0 bases; unmatched junction nucleotides: 6. Germline CDR1 is SGHAT and CDR2 is FQNNGV. CDR3 region: CASSSRLAPSTDTQYF. In nucleotides, the CDR3 is TGTGCCAGCAGCTCCCGACTAGCGCCTAGCACAGATACGCAGTATTTT.

Regarding this clonotype: One base away lies a much larger clone, so this may be a sequencing read error. The chain recombines TRBV5-1 with TRBJ2-3; 10 bases align to TRBD2. Germline CDR1 SGHRS, CDR2 YFSETQ. This CDR3 has 16 amino acids. In DNA, the CDR3 is TGCGCCAGCGGCTTGTCTACTAGCGGGGAAACAGATACGCAGTATTTT. Amino acids: CASGLSTSGETDTQYF.

This clonotype showed up many times. The V gene is TRBV7-9, the J gene TRBJ2-3; TRBD2 matches at 9 bases. This CDR3 comprises 16 residues. The V gene end was trimmed by 2 bases and the J gene end by 3 bases; junction bases not matched to a gene: 6. The germline V gene has CDR1 SEHNR and CDR2 FQNEAQ (reference sequence). The CDR3 DNA reads TGTGCCAGCAGCTTATACCCTAGCGGGAATACAGATACGCAGTATTTT. Protein sequence: CASSLYPSGNTDTQYF.

The sample holds many counts of this clonotype. V is TRBV29-1 and J is TRBJ2-5; 8 nucleotides line up with TRBD1. The CDR3 length is 15 residues. Trimming removed 3 bases from V and 4 bases from J; junction bases left unmatched: 10. Looked up from germline, CDR1 is SQVTM and CDR2 is ANQGSEA. The CDR3 region is CSVEPEQGGPETQYF. Here the CDR3 DNA reads TGCAGCGTTGAGCCCGAACAGGGGGGTCCAGAGACCCAGTACTTC. Using reference TRBV29-1 and TRBJ2-5 for the parts outside the CDR3, the full variable domain is SAVISQKPSRDICQRGTSLTIQCQVDSQVTMMFWYRQQPGQSLTLIATANQGSEATYESGFVIDKFPISRPNLTFSTLTVSNMSPEDSSIYLCSVEPEQGGPETQYFGPGTRLLVL.

This clonotype was observed at least ten times. The chain combines TRBV10-3 with TRBJ2-5, with 10 bases aligning to TRBD1. Germline CDR1 and CDR2: ENHRY and SYGVKD. Losses at the gene ends were 2 bases for V and 2 bases for J; bases not matched to a gene: 5. This CDR3 has 16 amino acids. The CDR3 nucleotides are TGTGCCATCAGTGAGGGGGACAGGGGTCTACAAGAGACCCAGTACTTC. This codes for CAISEGDRGLQETQYF.

This clonotype has only a few counts. V gene TRBV24-1 combines with J gene TRBJ2-5; D not resolved. Germline V CDR1 and CDR2: KGHDR, SFDVKD. The V gene lost 5 bases and the J gene lost 5 bases, with 11 bases spanning the gap. The CDR3 runs 13 residues. The CDR3 here is CATSGVEGETQYF. The CDR3 coding sequence is TGTGCCACCAGTGGCGTCGAAGGGGAGACCCAGTACTTC.

This clonotype has a handful of counts. The chain links TRBV20-1 to TRBJ1-4, with 8 bases lining up with TRBD1. This CDR3 has 15 amino acids. Germline V gene sequence: CDR1 DFQATT, CDR2 SNEGSKA (reference sequence). Unmatched junction bases numbered 12, after V lost 5 bases and J lost 7 bases. The DNA of the CDR3 is TGCAGTGCTCGGAATCCTCAGGGGGCGAGTGAAAAACTGTTTTTT. It codes for CSARNPQGASEKLFF.

With regard to this clonotype: A much larger clone differs by one base, so this may be a read error. This chain joins TRBV12-3 or TRBV12-4 and TRBJ2-5; D possibly corresponds to TRBD2 (5 bases). The V gene lost 6 bases and the J gene lost 5 bases, with 13 bases spanning the gap. The CDR3 is made up of 13 amino acids. The CDR3: CASSKSSGETQYF. The CDR3 DNA is TGTGCCAGCAGCAAAAGCTCGGGGGAGACCCAGTACTTC.

This clonotype was recorded at least ten times. The V and J genes are TRBV19 and TRBJ2-2; D is unclear. CDR3 length equals 13 residues. Germline CDR1 is LNHDA and CDR2 is SQIVND (reference sequence). V gave up 6 bases and J gave up 5 bases, with 10 bases separating them. CDR3 bases: TGTGCCAGTAGCATGGGGAAAACCGGGGAGCTGTTTTTT. This codes for CASSMGKTGELFF.

Points on this clonotype: The CDR3 carries no conserved terminal phenylalanine or tryptophan, so it likely arises from a read error. J is TRBJ2-6 and V is TRBV24-1; 7 bases map to TRBD1. The CDR3 is 17 amino acids. From germline, CDR1 is KGHDR and CDR2 SFDVKD. Unmatched junction bases numbered 6, after V lost 5 bases and J lost 0 bases. CDR3 coding DNA: TGTGCCACCAGTGGAAAGGGGGCGAACTCTGGGGCCAACGTCCTGACTCTC. Its translation: CATSGKGANSGANVLTL.

As regards this clonotype: This may be a read error, as it is one base from a much larger clone. The V and J genes are TRBV6-6 and TRBJ2-3; tentatively, D is TRBD2 (5 bases). Germline CDR1 MNHNY, CDR2 SVGAGI (reference sequence). The CDR3 has 17 amino acids. CDR3 loop: CASSYLTMVGSTDTRYF. The CDR3 DNA sequence: TGTGCCAGCAGTTACCTGACGATGGTGGGGAGCACAGATACGCGGTATTTT.

This clonotype was counted at least ten times. The genes are TRBV5-6 and TRBJ2-3; D gene ambiguous. V was cut by 2 bases and J by 4 bases, with 8 bases left in between. The CDR3 sequence is 13 residues long. In germline, CDR1 is SGHDT, CDR2 YYEEEE. CDR3 sequence (DNA): TGTGCCAGCAGCTTCCAGGATCCAGATACGCAGTATTTT. Protein sequence: CASSFQDPDTQYF.